Below are 17 T cell receptor beta chains sequenced from a single sample in a study of blood T cell repertoires in COVID-19. Repertoires were generated with immunoSEQ multiplex PCR, while TCRdb's copy carries only in-frame clones and drops some. Counted here are roughly 340,000 clones, roughly 90% occurring once; the ten biggest clones make up less than 3.5%. The specimen sequenced was peripheral blood. The receptor set was obtained from a woman aged 30 to 39 with COVID-19, enrolled during active disease.

The V call is TRBV4-3, the J call TRBJ2-1; 7 positions match TRBD2. Unmatched junction bases numbered 11, after V lost 0 bases and J lost 6 bases. CDR1 and CDR2 (germline): LGHNA, YSLEER. The CDR3 runs 17 residues. The CDR3 DNA reads TGCGCCAGCAGCCAAGACTCGTACCGCGGGAGTAGCAATGAGCAGTTCTTC. Its translation is CASSQDSYRGSSNEQFF.

This chain connects TRBV6-2 or TRBV6-3 to TRBJ2-2, with TRBD1 matching 8 bases. CDR1 MNHEY and CDR2 SVGEGT come from the germline V gene. V was clipped by 5 bases and J by 3 bases; unmatched bases: 8. This CDR3 spans 16 amino acids. The CDR3 loop is CASSLPDRAYTGELFF. CDR3 DNA sequence: TGTGCCAGCAGTCTCCCGGACAGGGCATACACCGGGGAGCTGTTTTTT.

The V gene is TRBV5-5, the J gene TRBJ2-7, with 8 nucleotides matching TRBD1. Trimming at V came to 0 bases and at J to 6 bases, leaving 5 bases not matched to a gene. This CDR3 contains 14 residues. Germline V gene data show CDR1 as SGHKS and CDR2 as YYEKEE (reference sequence). The CDR3 DNA follows: TGTGCCAGCAGCTTGGATGGGACAGGTCTCGAGCAGTACGTC. Protein: CASSLDGTGLEQYV.

The chain carries TRBV7-9 and TRBJ1-2, with D possibly being TRBD1 (5 bases). V shed 5 bases and J shed 0 bases, with 10 bases lying between them. Germline V gene sequence: CDR1 SEHNR, CDR2 FQNEAQ (reference sequence). CDR3 length: 14 residues. The CDR3 sequence: CASSEATANYGYTF. DNA for the CDR3: TGTGCCAGCAGCGAAGCGACAGCTAACTATGGCTACACCTTC.

This chain's CDR3 is CASSQGSRTFIGNEQFF. Written as DNA, the CDR3 is TGCGCCAGCAGCCAGGGCTCCCGGACATTCATCGGCAATGAGCAGTTCTTC. The J gene is TRBJ2-1, the V gene TRBV4-1; D is possibly TRBD1 (5 bases). The CDR3 has 17 amino acids. Trimming stripped 3 bases from V and 6 bases from J, with 21 bases between. Germline CDR1 reads MGHRA; CDR2 reads YSYEKL.

This chain uses TRBV12-2 with TRBJ2-1; the table's TRBD2 call for D was not verified on the DNA. TRBV12-2 is termed a pseudogene. The CDR3 is 16 amino acids. The CDR3 loop is CASRPPGGSMDNEQFF. The CDR3 DNA reads TGTGCAAGTCGCCCTCCGGGGGGGTCAATGGACAATGAGCAGTTCTTC.

This clone was seen once. This chain links TRBV14 with TRBJ2-3; 9 nucleotides line up with TRBD2. After removal of 1 base from V and 1 base from J, the junction contained 6 bases not matched to a gene. CDR3 length equals 17 residues. Per the germline V gene, CDR1 is SGHDN and CDR2 is FVKESK. The DNA for the CDR3 is TGTGCCAGCAGCCAAGTGAGACTAGCGGCCCGCACAGATACGCAGTATTTT. This translates into CASSQVRLAARTDTQYF.

This chain joins TRBV7-2 and TRBJ1-2; perhaps TRBD1 as D (5 bases). The CDR3 is 15 residues long. Trimming stripped 1 base from V and 4 bases from J, with 13 bases between. Germline CDR1 and CDR2: SGHTA and FQGNSA. CDR3 nucleotides: TGTGCCAGCAGCTTAGATCCAGGGATACCCTATGGCTACACCTTC. This gives the protein CASSLDPGIPYGYTF.

The V gene is TRBV6-5, the J gene TRBJ2-7; 11 bases are shared with TRBD1. The CDR3 totals 15 residues. V was clipped by 2 bases and J by 4 bases; unmatched bases: 4. In germline, CDR1 is MNHEY, CDR2 SVGAGI. The CDR3 region has the DNA TGTGCCAGCAGTTACCGCGGACAGGGGGCTTACGAGCAGTACTTC. Its translation is CASSYRGQGAYEQYF.

The rearrangement links TRBV5-1 to TRBJ1-6; 9 bases are a match to TRBD1. This CDR3 region has 13 residues. With 0 bases clipped from V and 11 bases from J, the junction kept 0 bases outside the gene matches. The germline V gene encodes CDR1 SGHRS and CDR2 YFSETQ. The CDR3 here is CASSLGQGAPLHF. In nucleotides, the CDR3 is TGCGCCAGCAGCTTGGGACAGGGGGCACCCCTCCACTTT. The whole variable domain, remainder taken from reference TRBV5-1 and TRBJ1-6, is KAGVTQTPRYLIKTRGQQVTLSCSPISGHRSVSWYQQTPGQGLQFLFEYFSETQRNKGNFPGRFSGRQFSNSRSEMNVSTLELGDSALYLCASSLGQGAPLHFGNGTRLTVT.

J is TRBJ1-2 and V is TRBV30; possibly TRBD1 for D (6 bases). Between the trimmed V and J ends, which lost 5 bases and 8 bases, there was a span of 21 bases. From germline, CDR1 is GTSNPN and CDR2 SVGIG (reference sequence). The CDR3 is 14 residues long. This CDR3 is CAWRTRGAHGGYTF. The CDR3 DNA reads as TGTGCCTGGCGAACCCGGGGGGCGCACGGCGGCTACACCTTC.

This chain links TRBV7-8 with TRBJ2-1; TRBD1 matches 9 bases. The CDR3 has 14 amino acids. Germline CDR1 and CDR2: SGHVS and FQNEAQ. The trim removed 2 bases at V and 7 bases at J, leaving 3 bases unmatched. The CDR3 sequence is CASSLPDRGNEQFF. The CDR3 coding sequence is TGTGCCAGCAGCTTACCGGACAGGGGAAATGAGCAGTTCTTC.

This chain connects TRBV2 to TRBJ2-4, with TRBD2 matching over 7 bases. In germline, CDR1 is SNHLY, CDR2 FYNNEI. Losses at the gene ends were 7 bases for V and 6 bases for J; bases not matched to a gene: 3. The CDR3 is 12 residues long. The CDR3 loop reads CASTGLGNIQYF. In DNA form, the CDR3 reads TGTGCCAGCACAGGACTAGGAAACATTCAGTACTTC.

The chain links TRBV4-3 to TRBJ2-1; TRBD2 matches 9 bases. Germline values: CDR1 LGHNA, CDR2 YSLEER. V was pared by 0 bases and J by 1 base, with 4 bases of the junction left unmatched. This CDR3 spans 17 amino acids. The CDR3 bases are TGCGCCAGCAGCCAAGACTTGGGACTAGCATCCTACAATGAGCAGTTCTTC. It translates to CASSQDLGLASYNEQFF.

J is TRBJ2-4 and V is TRBV7-2; TRBD1 matches 7 bases. This CDR3 region has 13 residues. Germline CDR1 and CDR2: SGHTA and FQGNSA. V was clipped by 4 bases and J by 15 bases; unmatched bases: 12. CDR3 coding DNA: TGTGCCAGCAGCTCCGGACAGGACCAACGCGGGTACTTC. This translates into CASSSGQDQRGYF.

This clone was observed a handful of times. The chain recombines TRBV24-1 with TRBJ1-2; TRBD1 agrees at 8 bases. The CDR3 covers 16 residues. Germline V gene lookup returns CDR1 KGHDR and CDR2 SFDVKD. V gave up 4 bases and J gave up 6 bases; unmatched junction bases: 12. This chain's CDR3 is CATSDMGTGDPHGYTF. In DNA, the CDR3 is TGTGCCACCAGTGACATGGGGACAGGCGACCCCCATGGCTACACCTTC.

This clone has just one count. The J gene is TRBJ1-5, the V gene TRBV5-6; D ambiguous. The CDR3 totals 15 residues. Trimming removed 1 base at V and 4 bases at J, with 12 bases between. Germline CDR1 SGHDT, CDR2 YYEEEE. The CDR3, as DNA: TGTGCCAGCAGCTTGTTTTTGGCCAATAATCAGCCCCAGCATTTT. As protein: CASSLFLANNQPQHF.